This T cell receptor beta chain appears in the sequencing data of a study of Graves' ophthalmopathy and Graves' hyperthyroidism. Trimming stripped 10 bases from V and 0 bases from J, with 19 bases between. The germline CDR1 and CDR2 sequences are LNHDA and SQIVND (reference sequence). The CDR3 covers 16 residues. The PBMCs were taken from about 9.7 ml of fresh peripheral blood. This clonotype was counted at least ten times. Amplification of the TCR beta CDR3 regions used RNA transcripts (as template). HTBI primers primed a first-round RT-PCR, and a second-round multiplex PCR followed. TCRdb reprocessed the multiplex PCR reads with MiXCR, giving one entry per CDR3 protein. The sample has about 400,000 distinct CDR3 sequences, around 16% seen once.

This chain connects TRBV19 to TRBJ1-5; weak D call: TRBD1 (6 bases). Material for sequencing was peripheral blood. This TCR came from a woman younger than 30 with Graves' ophthalmopathy. The CDR3 DNA sequence: TGTGCCACCCTCGGAGACAGGCCATATAGCAATCAGCCCCAGCATTTT. The encoded protein is CATLGDRPYSNQPQHF.